This T cell receptor (beta chain) was recovered during a study of regulatory T cells in long-lasting Graves disease. Overall study results and limits: Peripheral blood, not thyroid tissue, was the sole material studied. Persistent Graves' patients showed less TCR diversity than newly diagnosed ones.

Arm-PCR of CDR3 regions with iRepertoire HTBI primers generated TCR beta libraries. One entry per CDR3 protein, called by TCRdb with MiXCR from the multiplex PCR reads. The sample consists of approximately 470,000 distinct CDR3 sequences, less than 25% of them appearing once. This CDR3 spans 17 amino acids. V was cut by 3 bases and J by 7 bases, with 21 bases left in between. CDR1 is MNHEY and CDR2 is SMNVEV in the germline V gene (reference sequence). Indicated time point: persistent/refractory GD, antithyroid drugs over 5 years with positive TRAb. There was RNA extracted from PBMCs, and the TCR library was made from it. With EDTA tubes as the receptacles, around 10 milliliters of peripheral blood were drawn. For this clonotype: Its matching antigen is unknown.

The V and J genes are TRBV27 and TRBJ1-4, with D tentatively TRBD1 (5 bases). The sample consisted of peripheral blood mononuclear cells (PBMCs), taken when the disease was refractory, from a patient treated with antithyroid drugs. This clonotype originated in a female donor with Graves disease. Here the CDR3 reads CASSLITPGGDIEKLFF. The CDR3 nucleotides read TGTGCCAGCAGTTTGATAACCCCGGGGGGGGATATTGAAAAACTGTTTTTT.